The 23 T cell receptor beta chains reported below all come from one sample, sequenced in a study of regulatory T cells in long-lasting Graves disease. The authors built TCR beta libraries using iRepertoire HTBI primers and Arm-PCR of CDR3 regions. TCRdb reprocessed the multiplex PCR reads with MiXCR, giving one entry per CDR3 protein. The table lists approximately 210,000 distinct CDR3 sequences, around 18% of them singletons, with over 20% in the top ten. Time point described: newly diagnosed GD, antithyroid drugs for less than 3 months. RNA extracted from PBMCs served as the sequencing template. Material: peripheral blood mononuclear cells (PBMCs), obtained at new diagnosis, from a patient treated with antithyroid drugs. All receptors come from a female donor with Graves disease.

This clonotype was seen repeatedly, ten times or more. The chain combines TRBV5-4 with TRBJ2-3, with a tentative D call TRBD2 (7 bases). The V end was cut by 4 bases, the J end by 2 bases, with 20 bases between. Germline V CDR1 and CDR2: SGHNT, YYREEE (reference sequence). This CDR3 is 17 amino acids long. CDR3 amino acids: CASSGGATTTFTDTQYF. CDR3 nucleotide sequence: TGTGCCAGCAGCGGGGGGGCGACAACCACCTTCACAGATACGCAGTATTTT.

CDR3 coding DNA: TGTGCCAGCAGCTCCGGTTTTAAAATGGGCTACACCTTC. Translation gives CASSSGFKMGYTF. The chain combines TRBV7-8 with TRBJ1-2; D is undetermined. The CDR3 contains 13 residues. Between the trimmed V and J ends, which lost 4 bases and 8 bases, there was a span of 14 bases. CDR1 and CDR2 (germline): SGHVS, FQNEAQ.

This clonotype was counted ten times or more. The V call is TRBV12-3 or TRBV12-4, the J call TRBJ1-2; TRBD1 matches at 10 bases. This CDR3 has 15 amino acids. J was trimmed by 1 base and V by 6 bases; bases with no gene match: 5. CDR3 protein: CASSKDRGSNYGYTF. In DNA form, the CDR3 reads TGTGCCAGCAGCAAGGACAGGGGGAGTAACTATGGCTACACCTTC.

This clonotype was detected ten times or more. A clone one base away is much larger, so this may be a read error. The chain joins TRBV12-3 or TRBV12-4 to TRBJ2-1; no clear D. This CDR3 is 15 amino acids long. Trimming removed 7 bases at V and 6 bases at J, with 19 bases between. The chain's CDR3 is CASTDDDITPNEQFF. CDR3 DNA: TGTGCCAGCACCGATGACGACATCACACCCAATGAGCAGTTCTTC.

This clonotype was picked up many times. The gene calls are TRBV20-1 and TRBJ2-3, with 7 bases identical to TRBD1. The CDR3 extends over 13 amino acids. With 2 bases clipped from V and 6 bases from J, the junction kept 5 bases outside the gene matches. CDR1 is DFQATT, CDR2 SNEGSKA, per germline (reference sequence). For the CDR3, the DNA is TGCAGTGCTAGATACACAGGGGCCGATACGCAGTATTTT. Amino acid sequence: CSARYTGADTQYF.

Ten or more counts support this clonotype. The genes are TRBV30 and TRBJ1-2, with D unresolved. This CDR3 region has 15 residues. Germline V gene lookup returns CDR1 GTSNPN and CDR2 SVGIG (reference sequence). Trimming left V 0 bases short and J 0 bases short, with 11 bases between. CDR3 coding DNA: TGTGCCTGGAGTGTGTGGGGATTAGCTAACTATGGCTACACCTTC. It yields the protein CAWSVWGLANYGYTF.

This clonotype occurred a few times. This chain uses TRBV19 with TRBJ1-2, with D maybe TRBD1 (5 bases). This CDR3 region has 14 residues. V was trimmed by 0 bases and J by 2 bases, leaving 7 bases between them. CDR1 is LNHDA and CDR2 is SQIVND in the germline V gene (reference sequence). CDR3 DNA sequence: TGTGCCAGTAGTATAGAGGAGGGGAACTATGGCTACACCTTC. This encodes CASSIEEGNYGYTF.

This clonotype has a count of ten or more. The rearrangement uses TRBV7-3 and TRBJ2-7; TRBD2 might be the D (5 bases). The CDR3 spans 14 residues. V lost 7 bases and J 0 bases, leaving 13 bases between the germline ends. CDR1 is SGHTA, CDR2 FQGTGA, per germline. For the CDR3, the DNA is TGTGCCAGCATCCGGACTGAACTCTCCTACGAGCAGTACTTC. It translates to CASIRTELSYEQYF.

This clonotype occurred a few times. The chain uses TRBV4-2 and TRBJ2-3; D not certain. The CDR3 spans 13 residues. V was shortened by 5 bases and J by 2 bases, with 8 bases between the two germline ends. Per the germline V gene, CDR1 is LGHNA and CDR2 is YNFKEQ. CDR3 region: CASSVRHTDTQYF. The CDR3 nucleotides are TGTGCCAGCAGCGTTCGCCACACAGATACGCAGTATTTT.

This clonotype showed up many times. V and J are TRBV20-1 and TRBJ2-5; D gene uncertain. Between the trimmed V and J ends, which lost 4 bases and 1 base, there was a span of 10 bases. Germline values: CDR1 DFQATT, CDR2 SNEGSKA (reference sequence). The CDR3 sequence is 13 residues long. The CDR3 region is CSAIDLIQETQYF. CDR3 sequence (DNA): TGCAGTGCTATTGACCTCATCCAAGAGACCCAGTACTTC.

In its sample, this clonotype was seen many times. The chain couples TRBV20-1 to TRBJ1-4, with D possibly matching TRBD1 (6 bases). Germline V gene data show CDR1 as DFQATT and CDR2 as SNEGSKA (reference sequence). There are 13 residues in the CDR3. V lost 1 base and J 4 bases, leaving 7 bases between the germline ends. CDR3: CSARGTVNEKLFF. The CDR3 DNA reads TGCAGTGCTAGAGGGACAGTTAATGAAAAACTGTTTTTT.

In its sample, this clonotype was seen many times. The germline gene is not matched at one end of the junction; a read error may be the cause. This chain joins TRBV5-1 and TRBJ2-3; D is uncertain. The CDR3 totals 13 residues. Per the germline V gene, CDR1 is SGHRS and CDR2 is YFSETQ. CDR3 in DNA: TGTGCCAGCAGCTTCCTGAGCACAGATACGCAGTATTTT. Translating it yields CASSFLSTDTQYF.

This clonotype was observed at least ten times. The CDR3 sequence is CASSPWSAGTDTQYF. For the CDR3, the DNA is TGTGCCAGCTCACCCTGGTCTGCGGGCACAGATACGCAGTATTTT. The chain joins TRBV18 to TRBJ2-3; the D is unclear. Germline V gene data show CDR1 as KGHSH and CDR2 as LQKENI. The CDR3 has 15 amino acids. V lost 3 bases and J 1 base, leaving 11 bases between the germline ends.

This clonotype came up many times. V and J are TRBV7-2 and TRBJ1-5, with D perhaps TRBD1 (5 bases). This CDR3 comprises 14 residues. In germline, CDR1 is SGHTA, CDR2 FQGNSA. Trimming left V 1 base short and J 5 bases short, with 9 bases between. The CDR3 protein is CASSLGRGYQPQHF. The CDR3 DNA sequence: TGTGCCAGCAGCTTAGGCCGGGGGTATCAGCCCCAGCATTTT. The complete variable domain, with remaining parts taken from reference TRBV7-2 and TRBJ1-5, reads GAGVSQSPSNKVTEKGKDVELRCDPISGHTALYWYRQSLGQGLEFLIYFQGNSAPDKSGLPSDRFSAERTGGSVSTLTIQRTQQEDSAVYLCASSLGRGYQPQHFGDGTRLSIL.

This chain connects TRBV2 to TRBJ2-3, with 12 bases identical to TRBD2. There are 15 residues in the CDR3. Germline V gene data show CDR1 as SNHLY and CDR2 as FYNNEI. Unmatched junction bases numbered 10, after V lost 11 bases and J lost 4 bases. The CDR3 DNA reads TGTGCCTCCGCGGGAACTAGCGGGAGGTCAGATACGCAGTATTTT. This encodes CASAGTSGRSDTQYF. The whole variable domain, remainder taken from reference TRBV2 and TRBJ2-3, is EPEVTQTPSHQVTQMGQEVILRCVPISNHLYFYWYRQILGQKVEFLVSFYNNEISEKSEIFDDQFSVERPDGSNFTLKIRSTKLEDSAMYFCASAGTSGRSDTQYFGPGTRLTVL.

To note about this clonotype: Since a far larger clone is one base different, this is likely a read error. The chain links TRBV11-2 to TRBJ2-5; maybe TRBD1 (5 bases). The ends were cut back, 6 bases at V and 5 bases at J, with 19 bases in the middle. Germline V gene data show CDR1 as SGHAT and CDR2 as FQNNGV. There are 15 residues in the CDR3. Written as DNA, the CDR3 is TGTGCCAGCAGGAACCCACAGGAAAGATCGGAGACCCAGTACTTC. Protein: CASRNPQERSETQYF.

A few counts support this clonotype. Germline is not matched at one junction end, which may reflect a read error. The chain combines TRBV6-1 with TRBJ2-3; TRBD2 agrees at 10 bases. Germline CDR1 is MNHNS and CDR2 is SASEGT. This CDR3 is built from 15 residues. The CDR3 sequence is CASREAGGPPDTQYF. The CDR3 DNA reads TGTGCCAGCAGGGAAGCGGGAGGGCCTCCAGATACGCAGTATTTT.

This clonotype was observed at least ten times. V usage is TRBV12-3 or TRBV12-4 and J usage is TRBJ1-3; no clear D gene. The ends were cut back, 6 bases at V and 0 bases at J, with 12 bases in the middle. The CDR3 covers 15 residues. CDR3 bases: TGTGCCAGCAGCCCTTCTTTGGACTCTGGAAACACCATATATTTT. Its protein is CASSPSLDSGNTIYF.

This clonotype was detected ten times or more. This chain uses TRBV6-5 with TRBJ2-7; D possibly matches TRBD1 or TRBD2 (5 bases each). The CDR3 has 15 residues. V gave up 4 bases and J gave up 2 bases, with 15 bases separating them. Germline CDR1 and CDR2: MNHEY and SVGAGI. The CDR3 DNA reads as TGTGCCAGCAGTTCCACTAGGGGCAGGGCCTACGAGCAGTACTTC. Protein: CASSSTRGRAYEQYF.

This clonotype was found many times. CDR3 sequence (DNA): TGTGCCAGCAGCTTAGGAGGGGGCTCCTACAATGAGCAGTTCTTC. This codes for CASSLGGGSYNEQFF. The chain has TRBV7-2 and TRBJ2-1; weak D call: TRBD1 (6 bases). Germline V CDR1 and CDR2: SGHTA, FQGNSA. This CDR3 spans 15 amino acids. V was pared by 1 base and J by 0 bases, with 7 bases between.

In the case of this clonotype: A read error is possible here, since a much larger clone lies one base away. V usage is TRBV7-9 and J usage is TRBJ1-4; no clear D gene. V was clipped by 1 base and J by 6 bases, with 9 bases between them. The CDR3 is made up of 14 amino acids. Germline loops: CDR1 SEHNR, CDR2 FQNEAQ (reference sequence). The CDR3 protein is CASSLGVRDEKLFF. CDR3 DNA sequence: TGTGCCAGCAGCTTAGGAGTCCGGGATGAAAAACTGTTTTTT.

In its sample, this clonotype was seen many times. CDR3 residues: CATGGTSGSLQDTQYF. The CDR3, as DNA: TGTGCCACGGGGGGGACTAGCGGGAGCTTACAAGATACGCAGTATTTT. This chain joins TRBV3-1 and TRBJ2-3; 14 nucleotides align to TRBD2. The germline V gene has CDR1 LGHDT and CDR2 YNNKEL (reference sequence). This CDR3 contains 16 residues. With 10 bases clipped from V and 5 bases from J, the junction kept 11 bases outside the gene matches.

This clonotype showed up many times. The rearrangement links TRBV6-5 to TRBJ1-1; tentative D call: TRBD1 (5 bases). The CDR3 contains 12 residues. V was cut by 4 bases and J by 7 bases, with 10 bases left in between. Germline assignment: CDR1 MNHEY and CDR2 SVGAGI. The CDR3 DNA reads TGTGCCAGCAGTTTTCAGGGAGGTGAAGCTTTCTTT. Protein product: CASSFQGGEAFF.